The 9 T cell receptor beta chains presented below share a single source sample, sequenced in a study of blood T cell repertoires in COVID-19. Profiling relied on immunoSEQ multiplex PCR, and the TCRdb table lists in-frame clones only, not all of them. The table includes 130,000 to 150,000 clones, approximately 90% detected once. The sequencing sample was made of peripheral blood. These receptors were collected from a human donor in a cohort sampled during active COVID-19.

The CDR3 spells CASSSPGTSGGTGELFF. DNA for the CDR3: TGTGCCAGTAGTAGCCCCGGGACTAGCGGGGGGACCGGGGAGCTGTTTTTT. V and J are TRBV19 and TRBJ2-2, with 15 bases lining up with TRBD2. Trimming removed 4 bases from V and 5 bases from J; junction bases left unmatched: 5. Germline V gene sequence: CDR1 LNHDA, CDR2 SQIVND (reference sequence). The CDR3 runs to 17 residues.

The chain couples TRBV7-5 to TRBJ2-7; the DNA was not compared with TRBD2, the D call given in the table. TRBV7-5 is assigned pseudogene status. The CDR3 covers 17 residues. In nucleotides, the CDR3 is TGTGCCAGAAGCTTAGCTTTGACTAGCGGGGCCTCCTACGAGCAGTACTTC. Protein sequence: CARSLALTSGASYEQYF.

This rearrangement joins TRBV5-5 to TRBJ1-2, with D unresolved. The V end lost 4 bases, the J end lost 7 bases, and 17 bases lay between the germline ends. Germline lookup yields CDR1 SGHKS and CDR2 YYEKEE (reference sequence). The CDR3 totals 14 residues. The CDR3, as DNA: TGTGCCAGCAGCCTTGGCGGCAGAGCGGCTGGCTACACCTTC. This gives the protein CASSLGGRAAGYTF.

Here the CDR3 reads CASSEYGGPRTDTQYF. The DNA of the CDR3 is TGTGCCAGCAGTGAATACGGGGGTCCTCGCACAGATACGCAGTATTTT. The gene calls are TRBV25-1 and TRBJ2-3; possibly TRBD2 for D (6 bases). The CDR3 is made up of 16 amino acids. Germline V gives CDR1 MGHDK, CDR2 SYGVNS. The V and J ends lost 0 bases and 1 base respectively, with 11 bases between them.

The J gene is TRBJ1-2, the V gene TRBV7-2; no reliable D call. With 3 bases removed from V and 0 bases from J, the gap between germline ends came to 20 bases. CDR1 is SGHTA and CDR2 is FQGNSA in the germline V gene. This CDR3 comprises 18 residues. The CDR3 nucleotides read TGTGCCAGCAGCTTCTCTCCGAACGTGGGCAGCTCTAACTATGGCTACACCTTC. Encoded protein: CASSFSPNVGSSNYGYTF.

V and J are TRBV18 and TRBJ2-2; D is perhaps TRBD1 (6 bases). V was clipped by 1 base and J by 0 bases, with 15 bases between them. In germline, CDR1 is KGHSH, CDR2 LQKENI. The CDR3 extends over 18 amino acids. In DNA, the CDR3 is TGTGCCAGCTCACCACTTATGCTTGGGGGCACGAACACCGGGGAGCTGTTTTTT. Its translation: CASSPLMLGGTNTGELFF. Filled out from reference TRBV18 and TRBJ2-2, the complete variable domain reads NAGVMQNPRHLVRRRGQEARLRCSPMKGHSHVYWYRQLPEEGLKFMVYLQKENIIDESGMPKERFSAEFPKEGPSILRIQQVVRGDSAAYFCASSPLMLGGTNTGELFFGEGSRLTVL.

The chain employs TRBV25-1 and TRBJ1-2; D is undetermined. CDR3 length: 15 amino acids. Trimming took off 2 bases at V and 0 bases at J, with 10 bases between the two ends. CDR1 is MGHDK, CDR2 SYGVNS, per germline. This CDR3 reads CASSEMGSSNYGYTF. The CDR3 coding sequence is TGTGCCAGCAGTGAAATGGGCAGTTCTAACTATGGCTACACCTTC.

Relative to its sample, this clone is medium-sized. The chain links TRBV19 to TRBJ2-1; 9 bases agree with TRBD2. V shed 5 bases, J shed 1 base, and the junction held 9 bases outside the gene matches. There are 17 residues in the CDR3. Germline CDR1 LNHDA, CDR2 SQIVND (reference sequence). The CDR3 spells CASSFPTSGLSYNEQFF. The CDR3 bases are TGTGCCAGTAGTTTCCCGACTAGCGGTCTTTCCTACAATGAGCAGTTCTTC.

The CDR3 reads CASSSVGGGEQYF. In DNA, the CDR3 is TGTGCCAGCAGTTCGGTTGGGGGCGGCGAGCAGTACTTC. This chain connects TRBV6-6 to TRBJ2-7; a possible D gene is TRBD1 (6 bases). The germline CDR1 and CDR2 sequences are MNHNY and SVGAGI (reference sequence). This CDR3 comprises 13 residues. Trimming took 4 bases from V and 6 from J, leaving 13 bases between them.